This paragraph reports one T cell receptor beta chain. This clone has a single count. Its target antigen remains unknown. No base quality information exists; no much larger clone differs at one position. Each collaborating institution followed its own protocols to collect whole blood in K2EDTA tubes. For TCRbeta analysis, collaborators shipped samples in one of three forms: frozen whole blood, isolated PBMCs, or DNA extracted from either of those sample types. This sample is part of a study of blood T cell repertoires in COVID-19 (dated by TCRdb to about 2020). A note on the overall study: Samples from collaborators originated in the United States, Italy and Spain and spanned both the acute and convalescent phases of COVID-19. A freely available public database, intended as a resource for researchers studying the immune response to SARS-CoV-2, is where the repertoires were released. The material from the prospective study consisted of cDNA or gDNA derived from T cells, B-cell-depleted T cells, or PBMCs. The samples were drawn from two sources: the first 160 participants of the ongoing ImmuneRACE study, and over 950 subjects contributed by 6 global collaborators. Subjects who had been exposed to COVID-19, were actively infected with it, or had recovered from it provided the deeply sampled blood TCRbeta repertoires that made up the dataset. A de-identified subject ID, COVID-19 status, age in years and sex were almost always included in the sample metadata. Where available, HLA class I and class II types were obtained from metadata supplied by the sample provider rather than from assay-based typing.

The immunoSEQ Assay, a bias-controlled multiplex PCR, was used to amplify TCRbeta CDR3 regions from genomic DNA. The paper's processing steps were these. Within the assay, amplification of reference gene primers was used to estimate how many nucleated cells each sample contained. To quantify the absolute abundance of each unique TCRbeta CDR3 rearrangement, sequence reads were collapsed and filtered. For each sample, productive Simpson clonality was calculated as the square root of Simpson's diversity index over productive rearrangements. TCRdb took this table from immuneACCESS and kept in-frame rearrangements with V and J called. Such tables lack part of the clones; where checked against another copy, unresolved V genes explain under half of the gap, and the rest is unexplained. V and J calls and clone size follow that table, whereas D and trimming were derived from the DNA. The sample yields 450,000 to 500,000 clones; 75% to 90% were counted once. Roughly 3.2% of the sample comes from the top ten.

The research as a whole found: How much clinical and demographic metadata was included differed by source and by participant, and the metadata was provided uncurated.

According to the germline V gene (reference sequence), CDR1 reads LNHDA and CDR2 reads SQIVND. The CDR3 runs 15 residues from the cysteine to the phenylalanine. Here the CDR3 DNA is all that survives: 45 bases in frame from base 1. V loses 3 bases, J loses 0 bases, and the germline ends lie 12 bases apart. This TCR was sampled from a human donor in a cohort sampled during active COVID-19. The chain is encoded by TRBV19 joined to TRBJ2-7; the D gene is possibly TRBD1, with 6 bases matching. The sequenced material came from peripheral blood. The CDR3 has the sequence CASSIQGKPSYEQYF. The nucleotides are TGTGCCAGTAGTATCCAGGGGAAACCCTCCTACGAGCAGTACTTC.